This TCR beta chain was sequenced for a study of control samples from healthy donors and cancer patients. V lost 1 base to trimming and J lost 5 bases; unmatched junction nucleotides: 8. The CDR3 totals 17 residues. The count of this clone is one. Only in-frame clones appear in the TCRdb table, and some are missing; sequencing was by immunoSEQ multiplex PCR. The sample has about 51,000 clones, 88% seen once. The V and J genes are TRBV23-1 and TRBJ2-2, with 9 bases matching TRBD1. TRBV23-1 is filed as an ORF, its function uncertain. The sequencing sample was made of PBMCs. The TCR sequence derives from a man in his fifties with head and neck cancer. DNA for the CDR3: TGCGCCAGCAGTCAATGGTTTCGGGACAGGGATACCGGGGAGCTGTTTTTT. Residues: CASSQWFRDRDTGELFF.